This is a list of T cell receptor beta chains from one sample in a study of blood T cell repertoires in COVID-19. Assay: immunoSEQ multiplex PCR; the TCRdb copy retains only in-frame clones and omits some. The table has some 150,000 clones, approximately 87% seen once. The source material was peripheral blood. The receptors derive from a woman aged 60-75 years with COVID-19, enrolled during active disease. Each CDR3 is given with its conserved first and last residue. D genes are given only for firm matches. Clone size, where shown, is once, few, many, or a class for clones that have expanded.

J gene: TRBJ2-7
clone size: -
D gene: TRBD2
V gene: TRBV13
CDR3 DNA: TGTGCCAGCAGCTTCCGGCGGGAGGGCCGAGACGAGCAGTACTTC
CDR3 protein: CASSFRREGRDEQYF

J gene: TRBJ2-1
clone size: -
D gene: TRBD2
V gene: TRBV5-4
CDR3 DNA: TGTGCCAGCAGCAGACTAGCGGGAGGCTACAATGAGCAGTTCTTC
CDR3 protein: CASSRLAGGYNEQFF

J gene: TRBJ1-5
clone size: once
D gene: TRBD1
V gene: TRBV7-2
CDR3 DNA: TGTGCCAGCAGACGGACAGGGGGCCTGGAGCCCCAGCATTTT
CDR3 protein: CASRRTGGLEPQHF

J gene: TRBJ2-7
clone size: -
D gene: -
V gene: TRBV3-1/TRBV3-2
CDR3 DNA: TGTGCCAGCAGCCAAAATTGGGACACATCCTACGAGCAGTACTTC
CDR3 protein: CASSQNWDTSYEQYF

J gene: TRBJ1-2
clone size: -
D gene: TRBD1
V gene: TRBV30
CDR3 DNA: TGTGCCCATAGACAGGGGGCGCTTGGCTACACCTTC
CDR3 protein: CAHRQGALGYTF

J gene: TRBJ2-3
clone size: -
D gene: TRBD2
V gene: TRBV7-2
CDR3 DNA: TGTGCCAGCAGAAGCGGGAGTGATACGCAGTATTTT
CDR3 protein: CASRSGSDTQYF

J gene: TRBJ2-7
clone size: -
D gene: TRBD2
V gene: TRBV28
CDR3 DNA: TGTGCCAGCAGTCCACGGGGGGCGGGAGGACCCTCCTCCTACGAGCAGTACTTC
CDR3 protein: CASSPRGAGGPSSYEQYF

J gene: TRBJ2-1
clone size: -
D gene: TRBD2
V gene: TRBV10-3
CDR3 DNA: TGTGCCAGCCACCCCGGGACTAGCGTCTCTAATGAGCAGTTCTTC
CDR3 protein: CASHPGTSVSNEQFF

J gene: TRBJ1-2
clone size: few
D gene: -
V gene: TRBV28
CDR3 DNA: TGTGCCAGCAGTTTAATAGGAACAGGAGGGGATTATGGCTACACCTTC
CDR3 protein: CASSLIGTGGDYGYTF

J gene: TRBJ2-3
clone size: once
D gene: -
V gene: TRBV9
CDR3 DNA: TGTGCCAGCAGCATATATTCCGATACGCAGTATTTT
CDR3 protein: CASSIYSDTQYF

J gene: TRBJ2-7
clone size: large
D gene: TRBD2
V gene: TRBV9
CDR3 DNA: TGTGCCAGCAGCGCTAATCCGGGACTAGCGGGGGACGAGCAGTACTTC
CDR3 protein: CASSANPGLAGDEQYF

J gene: TRBJ1-5
clone size: -
D gene: -
V gene: TRBV18
CDR3 DNA: TGTGCCAGCTCACCAGCCCACAATGGGGCCCAGCCCCAGCATTTT
CDR3 protein: CASSPAHNGAQPQHF

J gene: TRBJ1-5
clone size: -
D gene: -
V gene: TRBV6-4
CDR3 DNA: TGTGCCAGCAGTGAAGGGGTTGGGCAGCCCCAGCATTTT
CDR3 protein: CASSEGVGQPQHF

J gene: TRBJ1-5
clone size: -
D gene: TRBD1
V gene: TRBV5-1
CDR3 DNA: TGCGCCAGCAGCAAAGGGACAGGGCAAGGGCAGCCCCAGCATTTT
CDR3 protein: CASSKGTGQGQPQHF

J gene: TRBJ2-7
clone size: -
D gene: -
V gene: TRBV11-2
CDR3 DNA: TGTGCCAGCAGCTTAACGTCTAGCGAGCAGTACTTC
CDR3 protein: CASSLTSSEQYF

J gene: TRBJ1-5
clone size: -
D gene: -
V gene: TRBV28
CDR3 DNA: TGTGCCAGCAGTGCAGCGAATCAGCCCCAGCATTTT
CDR3 protein: CASSAANQPQHF

J gene: TRBJ2-7
clone size: -
D gene: TRBD1
V gene: TRBV30
CDR3 DNA: TGTGCCTGGAGTGTACCGGGACAGGGGTTTTCCTACGAGCAGTACTTC
CDR3 protein: CAWSVPGQGFSYEQYF

J gene: TRBJ2-2
clone size: -
D gene: TRBD1
V gene: TRBV5-4
CDR3 DNA: TGTGCCAGCAGCCCCCAGCTGTGGACAGGGGGGAACACCGGGGAGCTGTTTTTT
CDR3 protein: CASSPQLWTGGNTGELFF

J gene: TRBJ2-3
clone size: -
D gene: TRBD2
V gene: TRBV28
CDR3 DNA: TGTGCCAGCACTCTAAGCGGGAGCCCCACAGATACGCAGTATTTT
CDR3 protein: CASTLSGSPTDTQYF

J gene: TRBJ2-1
clone size: -
D gene: TRBD1
V gene: TRBV5-1
CDR3 DNA: TGCGCCAGCAGCTTGGCAGTTGTGGGGACAGGGGGCAGGAATGAGCAGTTCTTC
CDR3 protein: CASSLAVVGTGGRNEQFF

J gene: TRBJ2-1
clone size: -
D gene: -
V gene: TRBV6-1
CDR3 DNA: TGTGCCAGCAGTGAAGCGCTTAAATACTATGAGCAGTTCTTC
CDR3 protein: CASSEALKYYEQFF

J gene: TRBJ1-1
clone size: -
D gene: -
V gene: TRBV12-2
CDR3 DNA: TGTGCAAGTCCTCATGGAGAAGAGGGGAACACTGAAGCTTTCTTT
CDR3 protein: CASPHGEEGNTEAFF